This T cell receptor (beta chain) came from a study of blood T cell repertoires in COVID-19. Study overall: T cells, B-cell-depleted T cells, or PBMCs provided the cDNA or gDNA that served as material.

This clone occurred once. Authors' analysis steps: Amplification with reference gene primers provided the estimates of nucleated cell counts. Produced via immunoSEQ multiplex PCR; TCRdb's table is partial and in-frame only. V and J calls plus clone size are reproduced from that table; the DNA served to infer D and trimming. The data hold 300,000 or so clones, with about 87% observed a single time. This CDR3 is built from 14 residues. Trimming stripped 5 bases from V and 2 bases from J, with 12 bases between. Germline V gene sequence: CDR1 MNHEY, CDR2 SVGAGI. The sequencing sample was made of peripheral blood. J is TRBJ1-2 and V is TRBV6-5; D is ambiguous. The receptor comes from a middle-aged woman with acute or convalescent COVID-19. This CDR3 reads CASSPPRQNYGYTF. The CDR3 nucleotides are TGTGCCAGCAGTCCCCCGAGGCAAAACTATGGCTACACCTTC.